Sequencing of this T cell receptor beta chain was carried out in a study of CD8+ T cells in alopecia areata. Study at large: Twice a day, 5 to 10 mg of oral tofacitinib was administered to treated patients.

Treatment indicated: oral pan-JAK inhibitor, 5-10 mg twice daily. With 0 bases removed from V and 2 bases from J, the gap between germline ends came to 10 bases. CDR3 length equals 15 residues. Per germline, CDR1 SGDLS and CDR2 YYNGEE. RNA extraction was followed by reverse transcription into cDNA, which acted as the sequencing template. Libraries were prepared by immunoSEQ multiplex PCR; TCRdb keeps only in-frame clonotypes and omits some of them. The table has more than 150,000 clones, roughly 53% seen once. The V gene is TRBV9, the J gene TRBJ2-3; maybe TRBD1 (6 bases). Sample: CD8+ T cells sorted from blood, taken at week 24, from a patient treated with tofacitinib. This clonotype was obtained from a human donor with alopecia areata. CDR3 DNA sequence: TGTGCCAGCAGCGTAGAAGGGGGACCCACAGATACGCAGTATTTT. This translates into CASSVEGGPTDTQYF.